This paragraph reports one T cell receptor (beta chain). These data belong to a study of blood T cell repertoires in COVID-19. Study-level information: PBMCs, B-cell-depleted T cells, or T cells were the source of the cDNA or gDNA that made up the material.

The CDR3 length is 14 residues. V trimming: 3 bases; J trimming: 5 bases; junction bases outside the gene matches: 5. Germline values: CDR1 LGHDT, CDR2 YNNKEL (reference sequence). In the authors' methods: Amplification of reference gene primers was used by the study to estimate nucleated cell counts. Assay used: immunoSEQ multiplex PCR; TCRdb lists only in-frame clones, some missing. V and J calls and clone size are copied from that table; D and trimming were computed from the DNA. The sample gives about 220,000 clones, approximately 83% of which show up once; about 3.3% is in the top ten. Participants, about 18 to 100 years old, spanned around 25 US areas. Assignment of participants to cohorts was predicated upon participant-reported clinical history.

This TCR was sampled from a woman aged 60-75 years who had recovered from COVID-19. Sequencing was performed on PBMCs or T cells enriched from blood (not recorded which). The rearrangement links TRBV3-1 (or the pseudogene TRBV3-2) to TRBJ1-1; 8 bases map to TRBD1. The CDR3: CASSHGQGGTEAFF. The CDR3 coding sequence is TGTGCCAGCAGCCACGGACAGGGAGGGACTGAAGCTTTCTTT.